Following are 13 T cell receptor beta chains from one sample sequenced in a study of blood T cell repertoires in COVID-19. The method was immunoSEQ multiplex PCR; TCRdb's version includes in-frame clones alone and lacks a portion of them. Counted here are roughly 430,000 clones, 70% to 90% occurring once; the ten biggest clones make up 1.4%. Material: PBMCs or T cells enriched from blood (not recorded which). The receptor set was obtained from a woman aged 18-29 years who had been exposed to COVID-19.

CDR3 in DNA: TGTGCCGTACAGGGAGGCAATCAGCCCCAGCATTTT. The encoded protein is CAVQGGNQPQHF. The chain couples TRBV14 to TRBJ1-5; possibly TRBD1 for D (6 bases). Germline CDR1 reads SGHDN; CDR2 reads FVKESK. The CDR3 totals 12 residues. V gave up 11 bases and J gave up 2 bases, with 10 bases separating them.

The chain recombines TRBV6-5 with TRBJ2-7; 8 bases align to TRBD1. Germline-derived CDR1 and CDR2 are MNHEY and SVGAGI. Trimming at V came to 7 bases and at J to 2 bases, leaving 7 bases not matched to a gene. The CDR3 contains 14 residues. The CDR3 coding sequence is TGTGCCAGCACCGTCCGGGACAGGACCTACGAGCAGTACTTC. Amino acid sequence: CASTVRDRTYEQYF.

This sequence joins TRBV28 and TRBJ2-7, with a tentative D call TRBD1 (5 bases). The CDR3 runs 14 residues. Trimming pared 7 bases from V and 0 bases from J, leaving 13 bases between. Germline CDR1 MDHEN, CDR2 SYDVKM. The CDR3 DNA is TGTGCCAGCATCCAACCCAGGGCCTCCTACGAGCAGTACTTC. Translating gives CASIQPRASYEQYF. Using reference TRBV28 and TRBJ2-7 for the parts outside the CDR3, the full variable domain is DVKVTQSSRYLVKRTGEKVFLECVQDMDHENMFWYRQDPGLGLRLIYFSYDVKMKEKGDIPEGYSVSREKKERFSLILESASTNQTSMYLCASIQPRASYEQYFGPGTRLTVT.

The chain recombines TRBV28 with TRBJ1-2; 7 bases agree with TRBD1. Losses at the gene ends were 4 bases for V and 4 bases for J; bases not matched to a gene: 9. The CDR3 is 15 residues long. Germline V gives CDR1 MDHEN, CDR2 SYDVKM. This CDR3 reads CASSSSGDSFYGYTF. CDR3 sequence (DNA): TGTGCCAGCAGTTCCTCCGGGGACAGCTTCTATGGCTACACCTTC.

The CDR3 reads CASSQAGFPQTKLFF. In nucleotides, the CDR3 is TGCGCCAGCAGCCAAGCGGGGTTTCCGCAGACGAAACTGTTTTTT. The chain carries TRBV4-1 and TRBJ1-4, with D hard to call. CDR3 length: 15 residues. Germline loops: CDR1 MGHRA, CDR2 YSYEKL. Trimming took off 1 base at V and 11 bases at J, with 17 bases between the two ends.

The chain joins TRBV6-5 to TRBJ2-5; D gene ambiguous. Per germline, CDR1 MNHEY and CDR2 SVGAGI. V lost 2 bases to trimming and J lost 4 bases, with 8 bases between them. This CDR3 comprises 13 residues. The CDR3 sequence: CASSYGALETQYF. The CDR3 DNA follows: TGTGCCAGCAGTTACGGAGCGCTAGAGACCCAGTACTTC.

J is TRBJ1-2 and V is TRBV18, with 12 bases aligning to TRBD1. J lost 4 bases, V lost 4 bases, and 10 bases had no gene match. Looked up from germline, CDR1 is KGHSH and CDR2 is LQKENI. The length of the CDR3 is 17 residues. CDR3 protein: CASSHSTGTGGFYGYTF. The CDR3 DNA follows: TGTGCCAGCTCACATTCGACAGGGACAGGGGGCTTCTATGGCTACACCTTC. Looking up the rest from reference TRBV18 and TRBJ1-2 gives the full variable domain: NAGVMQNPRHLVRRRGQEARLRCSPMKGHSHVYWYRQLPEEGLKFMVYLQKENIIDESGMPKERFSAEFPKEGPSILRIQQVVRGDSAAYFCASSHSTGTGGFYGYTFGSGTRLTVV.

This chain joins TRBV7-2 and TRBJ1-3; 8 positions agree with TRBD1. J gave up 4 bases and V 4 bases, and 6 bases lay outside the gene matches. The CDR3 loop spans 15 amino acids. CDR1 SGHTA and CDR2 FQGNSA come from the germline V gene. The CDR3 sequence is CASSSGQGYGNTIYF. CDR3 nucleotides: TGTGCCAGCAGCTCCGGACAGGGCTACGGAAACACCATATATTTT.

The sample holds a few counts of this clone. This chain connects TRBV28 to TRBJ1-4; possibly TRBD1 for D (5 bases). With 4 bases removed from V and 1 base from J, the gap between germline ends came to 10 bases. This CDR3 spans 15 amino acids. Germline loops: CDR1 MDHEN, CDR2 SYDVKM. CDR3 amino acids: CASSSGGETNEKLFF. CDR3 nucleotide sequence: TGTGCCAGCAGTTCCGGGGGGGAAACTAATGAAAAACTGTTTTTT. The full variable domain, with the rest looked up from reference TRBV28 and TRBJ1-4, is DVKVTQSSRYLVKRTGEKVFLECVQDMDHENMFWYRQDPGLGLRLIYFSYDVKMKEKGDIPEGYSVSREKKERFSLILESASTNQTSMYLCASSSGGETNEKLFFGSGTQLSVL.

This sequence joins TRBV10-3 and TRBJ1-2; tentative D call: TRBD1 (6 bases). The CDR3 loop spans 14 amino acids. Germline CDR1 and CDR2: ENHRY and SYGVKD. V was cut by 6 bases and J by 0 bases, with 11 bases left in between. In DNA, the CDR3 is TGTGCCATCAGGTCGGACAGTACTAACTATGGCTACACCTTC. It codes for CAIRSDSTNYGYTF.

In regard to this clone: The sample has other DNA sequences that encode this CDR3 too. The chain couples TRBV5-1 to TRBJ2-1, with 10 bases lining up with TRBD2. CDR1 is SGHRS and CDR2 is YFSETQ in the germline V gene. The V gene end was trimmed by 0 bases and the J gene end by 10 bases; junction bases not matched to a gene: 7. This CDR3 is 15 amino acids long. As DNA, the CDR3 is TGCGCCAGCAGCTTGGGCCTAGCGGGAGTAGTAGAGCAGTTCTTC. Encoded protein: CASSLGLAGVVEQFF.

This chain links TRBV9 with TRBJ1-2; TRBD1 agrees at 7 bases. The CDR3 is 16 amino acids. Germline V CDR1 and CDR2: SGDLS, YYNGEE. V lost 4 bases, J lost 0 bases, and 9 bases stayed unmatched. The CDR3 here is CASSSNPRGTNYGYTF. The CDR3 DNA reads TGTGCCAGCAGCTCCAATCCCAGGGGGACTAACTATGGCTACACCTTC.

The V and J genes are TRBV18 and TRBJ2-7, with 11 bases that match TRBD2. V trimming: 6 bases; J trimming: 3 bases; junction bases outside the gene matches: 7. Germline V gives CDR1 KGHSH, CDR2 LQKENI. CDR3 length: 15 amino acids. CDR3 bases: TGTGCCAGCTCTCCCGGACTAGCGGGTCTCTACGAGCAGTACTTC. Amino acid sequence: CASSPGLAGLYEQYF.